The T cell receptor (beta chain) described here comes from a study of CD8+ T cells in alopecia areata. Treatment here: oral pan-JAK inhibitor, 5-10 mg twice daily. Trimming removed 3 bases at V and 4 bases at J, with 17 bases between. CDR3 length: 16 residues. CDR1 SGHTA and CDR2 FQGNSA come from the germline V gene. Sequencing used cDNA as its template, made by extracting RNA and reverse transcribing it. Data came from immunoSEQ multiplex PCR; TCRdb stores just in-frame clones and leaves some out. There are approximately 180,000 clones in the sample; about three fifths occur only once, and 1.3% lies in the top ten.

Source: CD4+ T cells sorted from blood, taken at week 49, from a patient treated with tofacitinib. This chain joins TRBV7-2 and TRBJ2-3; D is perhaps TRBD1 or TRBD2 (5 bases each). The sequence was obtained from a human donor with alopecia areata. CDR3 nucleotides: TGTGCCAGCAGCTTTTCTGTGTGGGGGAGACCAGATACGCAGTATTTT. Its translation: CASSFSVWGRPDTQYF.